The 16 T cell receptor beta chains listed next were all sequenced from one sample in a study of cytomegalovirus exposure and HLA in healthy donors. Measured with immunoSEQ multiplex PCR; TCRdb has only the in-frame clones, and not every one. The table shows approximately 150,000 clones, with about 90% occurring only once. Sequenced sample: PBMCs. The receptors were gathered from a woman aged 18-30 years in good health and CMV-seropositive.

The chain employs TRBV19 and TRBJ2-3, with TRBD1 identical over 8 bases. The CDR3 extends over 15 amino acids. Germline values: CDR1 LNHDA, CDR2 SQIVND (reference sequence). V lost 6 bases, J lost 4 bases, and 9 bases stayed unmatched. In DNA form, the CDR3 reads TGTGCCAGTAGGGCCCCCGGGACAGGCCCAGATACGCAGTATTTT. Its protein is CASRAPGTGPDTQYF.

V and J are TRBV28 and TRBJ2-1, with D perhaps matching TRBD1 (6 bases). The CDR3 spans 12 residues. Trimming removed 2 bases from V and 7 bases from J, with 6 bases in between. Germline CDR1 and CDR2: MDHEN and SYDVKM. CDR3 residues: CASSLRGNEQFF. The CDR3 region has the DNA TGTGCCAGCAGTTTAAGGGGGAATGAGCAGTTCTTC.

In the case of this clone: An end of the junction does not agree with germline; a read error may underlie this. The rearrangement uses TRBV14 and TRBJ1-2; possibly TRBD1 for D (6 bases). The CDR3 has 16 residues. Germline CDR1 reads SGHDN; CDR2 reads FVKESK. This chain's CDR3 is CASSKDLGAVRGGYTF. The CDR3 coding sequence is TGTGCCAGCAGCAAAGATCTGGGGGCCGTGAGAGGTGGCTACACCTTC.

The chain recombines TRBV28 with TRBJ2-5, with TRBD1 matching 8 bases. From germline, CDR1 is MDHEN and CDR2 SYDVKM. The length of the CDR3 is 13 residues. The V segment lost 4 bases and the J segment 3 bases; nucleotides outside the gene matches: 1. The CDR3 spells CASSSGGEETQYF. CDR3 DNA: TGTGCCAGCAGTTCAGGGGGCGAAGAGACCCAGTACTTC.

The chain links TRBV2 to TRBJ2-5, with 7 bases aligning to TRBD2. With the DNA end fitting TRBJ2-7 better, the J assignment may be wrong. The length of the CDR3 is 16 residues. Looked up from germline, CDR1 is SNHLY and CDR2 is FYNNEI. CDR3 region: CASSGTERGISYEQYF. CDR3 sequence (DNA): TGTGCCAGCAGTGGGACGGAGCGGGGTATCTCCTACGAGCAGTACTTC.

This rearrangement joins TRBV2 to TRBJ2-5; 8 bases are shared with TRBD1. The V segment lost 4 bases and the J segment 5 bases; nucleotides outside the gene matches: 3. This CDR3 is 13 amino acids long. The germline V gene encodes CDR1 SNHLY and CDR2 FYNNEI. The CDR3 sequence is CASSADREETQYF. As DNA, the CDR3 is TGTGCCAGCAGTGCGGACAGGGAGGAGACCCAGTACTTC.

The V call is TRBV4-1, the J call TRBJ1-5, with D possibly being TRBD1 (5 bases). The germline V gene encodes CDR1 MGHRA and CDR2 YSYEKL. V was shortened by 1 base and J by 6 bases, with 16 bases between the two germline ends. This CDR3 is 16 amino acids long. The CDR3 nucleotides are TGCGCCAGCAGCCAAGTCGGGCAGGGCGCGAGTCAGCCCCAGCATTTT. Translation gives CASSQVGQGASQPQHF.

This clone occurred a few times. The V and J genes are TRBV7-6 and TRBJ1-1; 12 nucleotides agree with TRBD1. V trimming: 5 bases; J trimming: 0 bases; junction bases outside the gene matches: 4. Per the germline V gene, CDR1 is SGHVS and CDR2 is FNYEAQ. This CDR3 comprises 16 residues. This chain's CDR3 is CASSPGQGAMNTEAFF. In DNA form, the CDR3 reads TGTGCCAGCAGCCCGGGACAGGGGGCGATGAACACTGAAGCTTTCTTT.

This chain uses TRBV9 with TRBJ2-7; possible D gene TRBD2, 6 bases. Germline V CDR1 and CDR2: SGDLS, YYNGEE. The CDR3 loop spans 16 amino acids. V lost 4 bases and J 7 bases, leaving 24 bases between the germline ends. CDR3 coding DNA: TGTGCCAGCAGCCCACGGAGTAGCGGTTCAACTGGGGAGCAGTACTTC. Its protein is CASSPRSSGSTGEQYF.

This chain uses TRBV9 with TRBJ2-7; TRBD1 might be the D (5 bases). Germline V gene lookup returns CDR1 SGDLS and CDR2 YYNGEE. This CDR3 region has 15 residues. Deletions cut 4 bases from V and 5 bases from J, with 19 bases between. The CDR3, as DNA: TGTGCCAGCAGCCCAAGGGTCAGGGCAATCCACGAGCAGTACTTC. Translated, it gives CASSPRVRAIHEQYF.

The rearrangement joins TRBV6-1 to TRBJ2-2; the D gene is possibly TRBD1 (6 bases). The germline V gene has CDR1 MNHNS and CDR2 SASEGT. Trimming cost V 6 bases and J 5 bases, with 16 bases left between them. The CDR3 is 15 residues long. CDR3 DNA: TGTGCCAGCAGGGGAGAAAGGGGGACAACCGGGGAGCTGTTTTTT. Protein product: CASRGERGTTGELFF.

The chain employs TRBV19 and TRBJ1-2; D unresolved. The CDR3 contains 15 residues. Trimming cost V 5 bases and J 7 bases, with 20 bases left between them. Germline lookup yields CDR1 LNHDA and CDR2 SQIVND (reference sequence). CDR3 DNA: TGTGCCAGTAGTCCCCTGGTGTCGGACTCTGGTGGCTACACCTTC. Encoded protein: CASSPLVSDSGGYTF.

In this sample, this clone turned up once. J is TRBJ2-7 and V is TRBV7-8, with 10 positions matching TRBD2. The CDR3 length is 19 residues. V dropped 2 bases and J dropped 5; count of bases not matched to a gene: 18. In germline, CDR1 is SGHVS, CDR2 FQNEAQ. The CDR3 DNA reads TGTGCCAGCAGCTTAAGTGATAGCGGGAGGACTCCATTCCTAAACGAGCAGTACTTC. Translating it yields CASSLSDSGRTPFLNEQYF.

This chain uses TRBV10-1 with TRBJ2-7; 9 positions agree with TRBD1. The CDR3 contains 15 residues. V gave up 2 bases and J gave up 5 bases; unmatched junction bases: 7. The germline CDR1 and CDR2 sequences are WNHNN and SYGVQD (reference sequence). DNA of the CDR3: TGCGCCAGCAGTGAGAAAGGGACAGGGTGGCACGAGCAGTACTTC. The encoded protein is CASSEKGTGWHEQYF.

The gene calls are TRBV27 and TRBJ2-5; tentative D call: TRBD1 (5 bases). The V end was cut by 6 bases, the J end by 6 bases, with 17 bases between. The CDR3 covers 14 residues. Looked up from germline, CDR1 is MNHEY and CDR2 is SMNVEV (reference sequence). CDR3 nucleotide sequence: TGTGCCAGCAGGGGGCCAGGGATCGTGCAGACCCAGTACTTC. Amino acid sequence: CASRGPGIVQTQYF.

The chain uses TRBV4-1 and TRBJ2-7; TRBD1 aligns across 7 bases. V trimming: 2 bases; J trimming: 2 bases; junction bases outside the gene matches: 9. The germline V gene encodes CDR1 MGHRA and CDR2 YSYEKL. This CDR3 is built from 16 residues. CDR3 residues: CASSQSQGSSPYEQYF. CDR3 coding DNA: TGCGCCAGCAGCCAATCACAGGGGTCCTCACCCTACGAGCAGTACTTC.